A single count supports the clone carrying this TCR beta chain. This specimen belongs to a study of technical replicates of blood from several donors. Only in-frame clones appear in the TCRdb table, and some are missing; sequencing was by immunoSEQ multiplex PCR. This table has 70,000 to 95,000 clones, around 90% appearing once. The germline V gene encodes CDR1 LNHDA and CDR2 SQIVND (reference sequence). This CDR3 region has 17 residues. With 1 base removed from V and 0 bases from J, the gap between germline ends came to 16 bases. This chain uses TRBV19 with TRBJ2-7, with a possible D match to TRBD2 (5 bases). Sequences were obtained from T cells isolated from PBMCs. This clonotype was sampled from a human donor in good health. Some clones in this sample may be carry-over from other donors' samples. The chain's CDR3 is CASSIVTFSGTSYEQYF. In DNA, the CDR3 is TGTGCCAGTAGTATAGTCACCTTCAGCGGCACCTCCTACGAGCAGTACTTC.